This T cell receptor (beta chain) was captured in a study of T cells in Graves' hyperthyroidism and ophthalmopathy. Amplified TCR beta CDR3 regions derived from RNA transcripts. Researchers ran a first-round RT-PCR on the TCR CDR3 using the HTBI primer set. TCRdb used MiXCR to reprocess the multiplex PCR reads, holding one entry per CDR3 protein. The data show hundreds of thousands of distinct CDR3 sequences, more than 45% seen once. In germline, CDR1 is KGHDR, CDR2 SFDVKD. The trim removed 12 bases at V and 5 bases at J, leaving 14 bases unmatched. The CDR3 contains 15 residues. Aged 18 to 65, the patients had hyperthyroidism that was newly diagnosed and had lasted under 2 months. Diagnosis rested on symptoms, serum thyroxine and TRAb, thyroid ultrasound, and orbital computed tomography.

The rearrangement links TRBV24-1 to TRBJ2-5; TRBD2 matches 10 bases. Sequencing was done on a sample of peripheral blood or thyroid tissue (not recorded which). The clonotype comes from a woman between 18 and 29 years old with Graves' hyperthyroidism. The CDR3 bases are TGTGCCGGCACAAAATCTAGCGGGAGTGGCGAGACCCAGTACTTC. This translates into CAGTKSSGSGETQYF.